Following are 12 T cell receptor beta chains from one sample sequenced in a study of cytomegalovirus exposure and HLA in healthy donors. Primers included in the PCR were 60 Vbeta and 13 Jbeta primers. TCRdb's copy holds only in-frame clones and misses some; the assay was immunoSEQ multiplex PCR. Among some 200,000 clones listed, over 60% were seen once. The sample taken for sequencing was PBMCs. Receptor source: a man between 18 and 35 years old in good health and CMV-seronegative.

This chain uses TRBV10-3 with TRBJ2-1; 12 nucleotides match TRBD2. The CDR3 length is 16 residues. The V segment lost 10 bases and the J segment 5 bases; nucleotides outside the gene matches: 12. Germline values: CDR1 ENHRY, CDR2 SYGVKD. The chain's CDR3 is CATKLEWTSGNNEQFF. As DNA, the CDR3 is TGTGCCACCAAGCTCGAATGGACTAGCGGGAACAATGAGCAGTTCTTC.

The chain combines TRBV2 with TRBJ2-2, with 13 nucleotides matching TRBD2. After removal of 4 bases from V and 7 bases from J, the junction contained 3 bases not matched to a gene. Germline V gene lookup returns CDR1 SNHLY and CDR2 FYNNEI. The CDR3 length is 15 residues. The CDR3 loop is CASSATSGGGGELFF. The CDR3 DNA follows: TGTGCCAGCAGTGCAACTAGCGGGGGGGGCGGGGAGCTGTTTTTT.

The rearrangement uses TRBV2 and TRBJ1-5, with 8 bases matching TRBD1. After removal of 6 bases from V and 5 bases from J, the junction contained 9 bases not matched to a gene. The germline CDR1 and CDR2 sequences are SNHLY and FYNNEI. This CDR3 has 15 amino acids. The CDR3 loop reads CASRPLGQVHQPQHF. The CDR3 nucleotides are TGTGCCAGCAGGCCTCTGGGACAGGTTCATCAGCCCCAGCATTTT.

This sequence joins TRBV7-3 and TRBJ1-2; 11 nucleotides match TRBD1. V lost 5 bases and J lost 7; bases outside the gene matches: 9. CDR1 and CDR2 from the germline V gene are SGHTA and FQGTGA. There are 15 residues in the CDR3. Here the CDR3 DNA reads TGTGCCAGCAGCCCACTGGACAGGGGGCGCGGTGGCTACACCTTC. This sequence encodes CASSPLDRGRGGYTF.

This chain uses TRBV5-6 with TRBJ2-3, with 10 bases identical to TRBD2. The CDR3 runs to 16 residues. Per the germline V gene, CDR1 is SGHDT and CDR2 is YYEEEE. V was pared by 4 bases and J by 2 bases, with 7 bases of the junction left unmatched. In nucleotides, the CDR3 is TGTGCCAGCAGCCCCCCCGGACTAGCGGTCACAGATACGCAGTATTTT. Residues: CASSPPGLAVTDTQYF.

The chain employs TRBV28 and TRBJ2-6, with TRBD1 matching 7 bases. Germline V gene lookup returns CDR1 MDHEN and CDR2 SYDVKM. Losses at the gene ends were 5 bases for V and 0 bases for J; bases not matched to a gene: 4. The CDR3 has 16 amino acids. This chain's CDR3 is CASSRDSSSGANVLTF. CDR3 bases: TGTGCCAGCAGTCGGGACAGCTCCTCTGGGGCCAACGTCCTGACTTTC.

The V gene is TRBV5-1, the J gene TRBJ1-2, with 7 nucleotides matching TRBD1. After removal of 2 bases from V and 8 bases from J, the junction contained 6 bases not matched to a gene. CDR1 and CDR2 (germline): SGHRS, YFSETQ. The CDR3 runs 13 residues. CDR3: CASSLEGARGYTF. The CDR3, as DNA: TGCGCCAGCAGCTTAGAGGGGGCGCGAGGCTACACCTTC.

V gene TRBV28 combines with J gene TRBJ1-1, with D uncertain. CDR1 and CDR2 (germline): MDHEN, SYDVKM. V gave up 5 bases and J gave up 6 bases, with 10 bases separating them. The CDR3 is made up of 12 amino acids. The CDR3 is CASSPGFAEAFF. The CDR3 nucleotides are TGTGCCAGCAGTCCCGGGTTCGCTGAAGCTTTCTTT.

The gene calls are TRBV6-5 and TRBJ1-6, with 7 nucleotides matching TRBD1. The germline V gene has CDR1 MNHEY and CDR2 SVGAGI. J lost 9 bases, V lost 9 bases, and 11 bases had no gene match. The length of the CDR3 is 14 residues. The CDR3 sequence is CARTRLQGLSPLHF. In DNA, the CDR3 is TGTGCCAGAACGCGATTACAGGGGCTTTCACCCCTCCACTTT.

This chain connects TRBV19 to TRBJ2-7; 8 bases agree with TRBD1. This CDR3 comprises 14 residues. Germline CDR1 reads LNHDA; CDR2 reads SQIVND (reference sequence). J was trimmed by 3 bases and V by 5 bases; bases with no gene match: 6. CDR3 sequence reads: CASSPAGTGYEQYF. In DNA, the CDR3 is TGTGCCAGTAGTCCGGCCGGGACAGGCTACGAGCAGTACTTC.

This rearrangement joins TRBV28 to TRBJ1-1; TRBD1 matches 8 bases. Germline CDR1 reads MDHEN; CDR2 reads SYDVKM. The CDR3 sequence is 15 residues long. Trimming took 5 bases from V and 11 from J; bases not matched to a gene: 16. As DNA, the CDR3 is TGTGCCAGCAGTCTCCCGGGACAGGTCGTCTGGGGGGCTTTCTTT. It encodes CASSLPGQVVWGAFF.

V usage is TRBV29-1 and J usage is TRBJ1-2; TRBD1 might be the D (6 bases). V was trimmed by 6 bases and J by 8 bases, leaving 13 bases between them. Germline CDR1 reads SQVTM; CDR2 reads ANQGSEA. CDR3 length: 11 residues. The CDR3 coding sequence is TGCAGCGTCCCAGACCAGGGGGGCTACACCTTC. The encoded protein is CSVPDQGGYTF. Filled out from reference TRBV29-1 and TRBJ1-2, the complete variable domain reads SAVISQKPSRDICQRGTSLTIQCQVDSQVTMMFWYRQQPGQSLTLIATANQGSEATYESGFVIDKFPISRPNLTFSTLTVSNMSPEDSSIYLCSVPDQGGYTFGSGTRLTVV.